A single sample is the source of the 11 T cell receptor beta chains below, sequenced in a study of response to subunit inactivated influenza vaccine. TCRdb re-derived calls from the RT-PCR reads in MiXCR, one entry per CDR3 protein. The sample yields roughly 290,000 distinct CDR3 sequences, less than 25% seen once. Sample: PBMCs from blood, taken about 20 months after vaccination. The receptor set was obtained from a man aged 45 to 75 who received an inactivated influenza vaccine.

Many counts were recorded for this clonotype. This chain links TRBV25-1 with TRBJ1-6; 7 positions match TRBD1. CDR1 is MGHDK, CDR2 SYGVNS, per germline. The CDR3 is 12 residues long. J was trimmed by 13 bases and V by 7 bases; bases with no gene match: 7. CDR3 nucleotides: TGTGCCAGCACCCTACAGGGGATGCCCCTCCACTTT. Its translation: CASTLQGMPLHF.

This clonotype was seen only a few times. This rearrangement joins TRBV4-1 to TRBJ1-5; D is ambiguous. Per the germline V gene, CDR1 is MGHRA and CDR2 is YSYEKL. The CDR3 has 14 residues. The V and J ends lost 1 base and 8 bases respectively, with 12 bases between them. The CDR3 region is CASSQGGQYEPQHF. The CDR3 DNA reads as TGCGCCAGCAGCCAAGGGGGTCAGTATGAGCCCCAGCATTTT.

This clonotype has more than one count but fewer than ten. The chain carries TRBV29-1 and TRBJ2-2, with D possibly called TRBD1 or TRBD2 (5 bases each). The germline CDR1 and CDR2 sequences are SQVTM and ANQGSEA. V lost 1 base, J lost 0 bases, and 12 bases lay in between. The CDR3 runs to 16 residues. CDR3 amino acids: CSVEGPGPTNTGELFF. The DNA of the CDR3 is TGCAGCGTTGAAGGTCCGGGACCGACGAACACCGGGGAGCTGTTTTTT.

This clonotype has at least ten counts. CDR3 coding DNA: TGTGCCAGCAGTTTGGTGGCACTTGCGACCCGTCATCAGCCCCAGCATTTT. Its translation: CASSLVALATRHQPQHF. This rearrangement joins TRBV12-3 or TRBV12-4 to TRBJ1-5, with D unresolved. With 3 bases removed from V and 5 bases from J, the gap between germline ends came to 20 bases. This CDR3 region has 17 residues.

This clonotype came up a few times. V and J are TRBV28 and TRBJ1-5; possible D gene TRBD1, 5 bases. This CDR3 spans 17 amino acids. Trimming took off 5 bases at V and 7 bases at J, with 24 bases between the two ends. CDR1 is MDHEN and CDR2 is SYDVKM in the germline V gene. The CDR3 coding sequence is TGTGCCAGCAGTCCAATAAGACAGTTCCTAAAGGAACAGCCCCAGCATTTT. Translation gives CASSPIRQFLKEQPQHF.

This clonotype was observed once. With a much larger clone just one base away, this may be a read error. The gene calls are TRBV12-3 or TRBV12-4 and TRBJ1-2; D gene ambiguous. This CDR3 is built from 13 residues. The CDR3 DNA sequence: TGTACCAGCAGTCCCAGACGGGGCTATGGCTACACCTTC. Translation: CTSSPRRGYGYTF.

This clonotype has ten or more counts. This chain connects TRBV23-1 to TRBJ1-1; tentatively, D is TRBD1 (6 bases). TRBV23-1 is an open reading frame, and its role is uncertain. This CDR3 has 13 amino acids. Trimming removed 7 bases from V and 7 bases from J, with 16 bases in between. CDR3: CASISWGAGEAFF. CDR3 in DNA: TGCGCCAGCATTAGCTGGGGGGCAGGTGAAGCTTTCTTT.

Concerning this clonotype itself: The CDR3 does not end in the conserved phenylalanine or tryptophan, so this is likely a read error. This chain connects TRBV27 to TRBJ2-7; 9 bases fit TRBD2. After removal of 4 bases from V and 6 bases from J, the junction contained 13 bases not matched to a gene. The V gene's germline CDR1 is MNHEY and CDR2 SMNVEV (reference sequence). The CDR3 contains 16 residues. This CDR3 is CASSSLAGDNPREQYC. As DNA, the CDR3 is TGTGCCAGCAGTTCCTTAGCGGGGGATAATCCCCGCGAGCAGTACTGC.

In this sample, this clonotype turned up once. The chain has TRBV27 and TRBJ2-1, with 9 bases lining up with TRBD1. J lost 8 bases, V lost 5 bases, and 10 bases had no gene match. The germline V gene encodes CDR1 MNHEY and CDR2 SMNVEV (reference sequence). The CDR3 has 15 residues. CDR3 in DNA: TGTGCCAGCAGTACCCTCGGGACAGGGCTTGATGAGCAGTTCTTC. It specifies CASSTLGTGLDEQFF.

The DNA for the CDR3 is TGTGCCAGCAGCGTGGACCCGGGACTGAACACCGGGGAGCTGTTTTTT. It specifies CASSVDPGLNTGELFF. The rearrangement joins TRBV5-4 to TRBJ2-2; possible D gene TRBD2, 6 bases. V was clipped by 4 bases and J by 1 base, with 14 bases between them. The CDR3 has 16 amino acids. Per the germline V gene, CDR1 is SGHNT and CDR2 is YYREEE (reference sequence).

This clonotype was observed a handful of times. CDR3 residues: CASSRDRRNTGELFF. In DNA form, the CDR3 reads TGTGCCAGCAGCAGGGACAGGAGGAACACCGGGGAGCTGTTTTTT. The chain uses TRBV5-6 and TRBJ2-2; 8 positions match TRBD1. This CDR3 contains 15 residues. The V and J ends lost 4 bases and 1 base, in that order; junction bases with no gene match: 3. The germline gives CDR1 SGHDT, CDR2 YYEEEE.